This T cell receptor beta chain emerged from a study of T cells in localized non-small cell lung cancer. The V and J ends lost 6 bases and 1 base respectively, with 7 bases between them. The CDR3 is made up of 12 amino acids. CDR1 is MNHNY, CDR2 SVGAGI, per germline (reference sequence). Only in-frame clones appear in the TCRdb table, and some are missing; sequencing was by immunoSEQ multiplex PCR. The top ten clones hold about 0.7% of a sample with about 31,000 clones, 94% of them seen once. Sequencing used peripheral blood, obtained before any cancer treatment. V is TRBV6-6 and J is TRBJ2-7; D perhaps matches TRBD1 (5 bases). This TCR was sampled from a woman aged 40 to 75 with stage I lung adenocarcinoma. The CDR3 nucleotides read TGTGCCAGCAGAGGACAATCCTACGAGCAGTACTTC. Its translation: CASRGQSYEQYF.